Presented here are 22 T cell receptor beta chains from one specimen sequenced in a study of T-cell memory formation after mild COVID-19. TCRdb independently ran MiXCR on the 5' RACE reads; one entry per CDR3 protein. This table has about 440,000 distinct CDR3 sequences, around 19% appearing once. The sample consisted of PBMCs or a T cell subset sorted from them (not recorded which). The receptor set was obtained from an adult woman who had mild COVID-19 (a few samples of this study predate the infection). Cell type and time point are not known.

The chain employs TRBV2 and TRBJ2-7; 10 bases are shared with TRBD1. This CDR3 contains 14 residues. V gave up 6 bases and J gave up 3 bases; unmatched junction bases: 5. Germline values: CDR1 SNHLY, CDR2 FYNNEI. The CDR3 here is CASSVDRGHYEQYF. In nucleotides, the CDR3 is TGTGCCAGCAGCGTCGACAGGGGGCACTACGAGCAGTACTTC.

This clonotype was detected many times. An end of the junction differs from the germline gene, which may be a read error. The chain is built from TRBV12-3 or TRBV12-4 and TRBJ2-7; TRBD1 matches 7 bases. This CDR3 is 13 amino acids long. In DNA, the CDR3 is TGTGCCAGCAGTTTAGTTAAGAAACAGGGGTCGTCCTTC. Translation: CASSLVKKQGSSF.

This clonotype was seen a handful of times. The CDR3 coding sequence is TGCAGCATTCACGGGACAGAGACCTACGAGCAGTACTTC. This gives the protein CSIHGTETYEQYF. The chain has TRBV20-1 and TRBJ2-7, with 7 positions matching TRBD1. Germline V gives CDR1 DFQATT, CDR2 SNEGSKA (reference sequence). The CDR3 covers 13 residues.

The rearrangement links TRBV20-1 to TRBJ1-1; D possibly corresponds to TRBD1 (5 bases). Germline V lookup: CDR1 DFQATT, CDR2 SNEGSKA (reference sequence). The CDR3 extends over 13 amino acids. CDR3 in amino acids: CSGPGEMNTEAFF. The CDR3 nucleotides read TGCAGCGGGCCGGGGGAAATGAACACTGAAGCTTTCTTT.

The table lists this clonotype with a few counts. The chain couples TRBV20-1 to TRBJ1-2, with D possibly TRBD1 on 5 matching bases. Deletions cut 4 bases from V and 8 bases from J, with 14 bases between. The CDR3 has 12 amino acids. CDR1 DFQATT and CDR2 SNEGSKA come from the germline V gene (reference sequence). Here the CDR3 DNA reads TGCAGTGCTACGAAAGGGGACGGGGGCTACACCTTC. Its protein is CSATKGDGGYTF.

This clonotype came up a few times. The genes are TRBV5-6 and TRBJ2-2, with 7 positions matching TRBD1. The ends lost 3 bases at V and 3 bases at J; junction bases unmatched: 14. The CDR3 runs to 18 residues. CDR1 SGHDT and CDR2 YYEEEE come from the germline V gene. The chain's CDR3 is CASSYNPLRQGDTGELFF. The CDR3 nucleotides read TGTGCCAGCAGCTATAACCCTCTAAGACAGGGCGACACCGGGGAGCTGTTTTTT.

This clonotype was counted only a few times. This chain connects TRBV20-1 to TRBJ2-7, with D hard to call. The CDR3 runs to 13 residues. Trimming stripped 5 bases from V and 5 bases from J, with 16 bases between. The germline CDR1 and CDR2 sequences are DFQATT and SNEGSKA (reference sequence). Here the CDR3 reads CSARPPDHDEQYF. In nucleotides, the CDR3 is TGCAGTGCTCGTCCGCCCGACCACGACGAGCAGTACTTC.

This clonotype was seen more than once but under ten times. This chain connects TRBV3-1 to TRBJ1-4; D is undetermined. Germline V gene lookup returns CDR1 LGHDT and CDR2 YNNKEL (reference sequence). V was shortened by 1 base and J by 8 bases, with 2 bases between the two germline ends. This CDR3 spans 11 amino acids. The CDR3 sequence: CASSQGEKLFF. CDR3 coding DNA: TGTGCCAGCAGCCAAGGAGAAAAACTGTTTTTT.

This clonotype was seen ten or more times. This chain links TRBV12-3 or TRBV12-4 with TRBJ2-7; 7 bases match TRBD1. Trimming removed 2 bases from V and 2 bases from J; junction bases left unmatched: 9. This CDR3 is built from 16 residues. CDR3 loop: CASSLSHGTDTYEQYF. The CDR3, as DNA: TGTGCCAGCAGTTTATCCCACGGGACAGATACCTACGAGCAGTACTTC.

This clonotype was seen more than once but under ten times. The chain couples TRBV13 to TRBJ1-1; unclear D gene. The CDR3 spans 15 residues. Looked up from germline, CDR1 is PRHDT and CDR2 is FYEKMQ (reference sequence). Trimming took off 3 bases at V and 0 bases at J, with 11 bases between the two ends. CDR3 nucleotides: TGTGCCAGCAGCTTCGGACGGGTGGTGAACACTGAAGCTTTCTTT. Protein: CASSFGRVVNTEAFF.

In its sample, this clonotype was seen a few times. The chain couples TRBV7-6 to TRBJ2-7; no clear D. The V end was cut by 0 bases, the J end by 1 base, with 10 bases between. Germline assignment: CDR1 SGHVS and CDR2 FNYEAQ. The CDR3 runs to 15 residues. Written as DNA, the CDR3 is TGTGCCAGCAGCTTAGCCCCAGGAAATTCCTACGAGCAGTACTTC. Residues: CASSLAPGNSYEQYF.

The sample holds a few counts of this clonotype. V gene TRBV5-1 combines with J gene TRBJ1-2, with 8 bases that match TRBD1. CDR3 length: 13 amino acids. V lost 3 bases to trimming and J lost 6 bases; unmatched junction nucleotides: 4. The germline V gene has CDR1 SGHRS and CDR2 YFSETQ. The CDR3 spells CASSSGQGNGYTF. The CDR3 nucleotides read TGCGCCAGCAGCTCCGGACAGGGAAATGGCTACACCTTC. Full variable domain (remainder filled in from reference TRBV5-1 and TRBJ1-2): KAGVTQTPRYLIKTRGQQVTLSCSPISGHRSVSWYQQTPGQGLQFLFEYFSETQRNKGNFPGRFSGRQFSNSRSEMNVSTLELGDSALYLCASSSGQGNGYTFGSGTRLTVV.

This chain joins TRBV7-9 and TRBJ2-1; a possible D gene is TRBD1 (5 bases). The CDR3 is 16 residues long. The germline V and J ends were trimmed by 4 bases and 0 bases, with 13 bases remaining between them. The germline V gene has CDR1 SEHNR and CDR2 FQNEAQ (reference sequence). Here the CDR3 DNA reads TGTGCCAGCAGCTACGAAGACAGTCCCTCCTACAATGAGCAGTTCTTC. Translation gives CASSYEDSPSYNEQFF.

This clonotype was seen at least ten times. In DNA form, the CDR3 reads TGCAGTGCCCTAAGGGACAGGGGGGAGAATCAGCCCCAGCATTTT. It encodes CSALRDRGENQPQHF. The rearrangement links TRBV20-1 to TRBJ1-5, with 11 bases that match TRBD1. The germline V gene has CDR1 DFQATT and CDR2 SNEGSKA (reference sequence). This CDR3 spans 15 amino acids. V shed 6 bases and J 4 bases; nucleotides not matched to a gene: 8.

This clonotype was counted a few times. As DNA, the CDR3 is TGCGCCAGCAGCTTCTCGATCTCTGGGGCCAACGTCCTGACTTTC. It yields the protein CASSFSISGANVLTF. The gene calls are TRBV5-1 and TRBJ2-6; no definite D call. The CDR3 is 15 residues long. Germline lookup yields CDR1 SGHRS and CDR2 YFSETQ. Trimming took off 2 bases at V and 0 bases at J, with 6 bases between the two ends.

The J gene is TRBJ2-1, the V gene TRBV24-1; 7 bases map to TRBD2. Germline CDR1 reads KGHDR; CDR2 reads SFDVKD. The length of the CDR3 is 13 residues. V shed 4 bases, J shed 6 bases, and the junction held 2 bases outside the gene matches. CDR3 residues: CATSETSPNEQFF. As DNA, the CDR3 is TGTGCCACCAGTGAGACTAGCCCCAATGAGCAGTTCTTC.

The rearrangement uses TRBV2 and TRBJ1-1, with a possible D match to TRBD1 (5 bases). V was trimmed by 8 bases and J by 3 bases, leaving 16 bases between them. Germline-derived CDR1 and CDR2 are SNHLY and FYNNEI. The CDR3 has 14 residues. The CDR3 DNA reads TGTGCCAGCGGACGACAGTTGCCCGACACTGAAGCTTTCTTT. It specifies CASGRQLPDTEAFF.

This clonotype has a count of ten or more. The V and J genes are TRBV11-2 and TRBJ1-1; TRBD1 might be the D (6 bases). CDR1 and CDR2 (germline): SGHAT, FQNNGV. This CDR3 has 14 amino acids. V was cut by 2 bases and J by 1 base, with 8 bases left in between. DNA of the CDR3: TGTGCCAGCAGCTTACAACAGGGGAACACTGAAGCTTTCTTT. Protein sequence: CASSLQQGNTEAFF.

This clonotype was picked up a small number of times. The chain employs TRBV5-1 and TRBJ1-2, with 9 positions matching TRBD1. Germline values: CDR1 SGHRS, CDR2 YFSETQ. CDR3 length: 15 residues. V lost 3 bases and J lost 7; bases outside the gene matches: 10. This CDR3 is CASSYENGQGSGYTF. CDR3 in DNA: TGCGCCAGCAGCTACGAAAATGGACAGGGGTCTGGCTACACCTTC. The full variable domain, rest sourced from reference TRBV5-1 and TRBJ1-2, is KAGVTQTPRYLIKTRGQQVTLSCSPISGHRSVSWYQQTPGQGLQFLFEYFSETQRNKGNFPGRFSGRQFSNSRSEMNVSTLELGDSALYLCASSYENGQGSGYTFGSGTRLTVV.

In this sample, this clonotype turned up many times. The rearrangement joins TRBV7-2 to TRBJ2-1, with D uncertain. Trimming took off 5 bases at V and 6 bases at J, with 20 bases between the two ends. The CDR3 has 16 amino acids. Germline V CDR1 and CDR2: SGHTA, FQGNSA. This chain's CDR3 is CASSKGPVDNGNEQFF. The DNA of the CDR3 is TGTGCCAGCAGCAAAGGACCGGTTGATAATGGCAATGAGCAGTTCTTC.

In its sample, this clonotype was seen many times. In nucleotides, the CDR3 is TGTGCCAGCAGTTACTCGATTGCAGGGGAAGGTACTGAAGCTTTCTTT. Encoded protein: CASSYSIAGEGTEAFF. The chain couples TRBV6-5 to TRBJ1-1; D is perhaps TRBD1 (6 bases). V lost 0 bases and J lost 5, with 16 bases in between. Germline-derived CDR1 and CDR2 are MNHEY and SVGAGI. The CDR3 has 16 residues.

The V gene is TRBV5-1, the J gene TRBJ2-5, with unresolved D. This CDR3 comprises 14 residues. The V gene lost 1 base and the J gene lost 5 bases, with 12 bases spanning the gap. Germline CDR1 is SGHRS and CDR2 is YFSETQ. CDR3 DNA: TGCGCCAGCAGCTTGTCACAGCCCCGGGAGACCCAGTACTTC. This gives the protein CASSLSQPRETQYF.